Below, 11 T cell receptor beta chains from the same sample are listed, as sequenced in a study of control samples from healthy donors and cancer patients (dated by TCRdb to 2019 to 2021). The library was built by means of the immunoSEQ multiplex PCR assay. The table comes from immuneACCESS by way of TCRdb, which keeps in-frame sequences with V and J called. Part of the clones is missing from these tables; in studies checked, under half for an unresolved V gene and the rest for unknown reasons. This sample is represented by roughly 90,000 clones; about four fifths of them were singletons. The ten largest account for roughly 9.8% of the sample. Sequenced: blood. These receptors originate from a woman between 55 and 75 years old in good health.

The count of this clone is one. The V call is TRBV28, the J call TRBJ2-1; D is uncertain. Trimming cost V 3 bases and J 7 bases, with 7 bases left between them. Germline lookup yields CDR1 MDHEN and CDR2 SYDVKM. The CDR3 covers 12 residues. CDR3 in DNA: TGTGCCAGCAGTTTGCGGAGAAATGAGCAGTTCTTC. It translates to CASSLRRNEQFF.

A single count supports this clone. This chain connects TRBV6-1 to TRBJ1-2; TRBD1 aligns across 10 bases. J lost 8 bases, V lost 1 base, and 16 bases had no gene match. The CDR3 spans 18 residues. Germline CDR1 MNHNS, CDR2 SASEGT. The CDR3 coding sequence is TGTGCCAGCAGTGAAGGCCGACAGACAGGGGGCAAATCTCGAGGCTACACCTTC. Its protein is CASSEGRQTGGKSRGYTF.

This clone was recorded only once. This chain connects TRBV6-5 to TRBJ1-4; 11 bases match TRBD1. The CDR3 loop spans 15 amino acids. V lost 4 bases and J lost 8; bases outside the gene matches: 6. The germline V gene has CDR1 MNHEY and CDR2 SVGAGI. Here the CDR3 DNA reads TGTGCCAGCAGTTGGACAGGGGGCGCGGGGGAAAAACTGTTTTTT. This gives the protein CASSWTGGAGEKLFF.

This CDR3 reads CASSLVLNTEAFF. CDR3 coding DNA: TGTGCCAGCAGCTTGGTCCTGAACACTGAAGCTTTCTTT. The V and J genes are TRBV7-9 and TRBJ1-1, with D uncertain. Germline V gives CDR1 SEHNR, CDR2 FQNEAQ (reference sequence). V lost 3 bases and J lost 0, with 5 bases in between. The CDR3 has 13 residues.

The chain uses TRBV18 and TRBJ1-6; 9 bases agree with TRBD1. V gave up 3 bases and J gave up 8 bases; unmatched junction bases: 8. Germline lookup yields CDR1 KGHSH and CDR2 LQKENI. The CDR3 covers 16 residues. The CDR3 DNA reads TGTGCCAGCTCACCTGGCTGGGACAGGGTCTATTCACCCCTCCACTTT. This codes for CASSPGWDRVYSPLHF.

J is TRBJ1-1 and V is TRBV29-1; the D is unclear. The V end lost 7 bases, the J end lost 5 bases, and 14 bases lay between the germline ends. The CDR3 is 12 amino acids. Germline values: CDR1 SQVTM, CDR2 ANQGSEA. CDR3 bases: TGCAGCGCCGACGAGGTGCTTACTGAAGCTTTCTTT. It is translated as CSADEVLTEAFF.

The chain employs TRBV10-3 and TRBJ1-5, with no clear D. Trimming took off 10 bases at V and 2 bases at J, with 12 bases between the two ends. The CDR3 length is 13 residues. CDR1 and CDR2 from the germline V gene are ENHRY and SYGVKD. CDR3: CASTGNGNQPQHF. DNA of the CDR3: TGTGCCAGTACTGGGAATGGCAATCAGCCCCAGCATTTT.

This chain connects TRBV6-5 to TRBJ1-1; 9 nucleotides align to TRBD1. Germline-derived CDR1 and CDR2 are MNHEY and SVGAGI. V shed 6 bases, J shed 5 bases, and the junction held 10 bases outside the gene matches. This CDR3 is 15 amino acids long. CDR3 residues: CASSGNTGGRTEAFF. CDR3 in DNA: TGTGCCAGCAGCGGTAATACAGGGGGCCGGACTGAAGCTTTCTTT.

The V gene is TRBV9, the J gene TRBJ2-1; a possible D gene is TRBD2 (6 bases). The germline V gene encodes CDR1 SGDLS and CDR2 YYNGEE. The V end was cut by 2 bases, the J end by 0 bases, with 15 bases between. CDR3 size: 17 residues. CDR3 loop: CASSVTPGLSSYNEQFF. The CDR3, as DNA: TGTGCCAGCAGCGTCACACCGGGACTGAGCTCCTACAATGAGCAGTTCTTC.

This clone was observed once. The chain recombines TRBV2 with TRBJ1-6; the D gene is possibly TRBD1 (5 bases). The V end lost 2 bases, the J end lost 4 bases, and 9 bases lay between the germline ends. Germline CDR1 reads SNHLY; CDR2 reads FYNNEI. The CDR3 covers 15 residues. CDR3 region: CASSENGGYNSPLHF. Written as DNA, the CDR3 is TGTGCCAGCAGTGAAAACGGGGGATATAATTCACCCCTCCACTTT.

The chain is built from TRBV5-5 and TRBJ1-1; the D gene is possibly TRBD1 (6 bases). CDR1 and CDR2 (germline): SGHKS, YYEKEE (reference sequence). This CDR3 comprises 14 residues. Trimming took 3 bases from V and 0 from J, leaving 9 bases between them. The CDR3 sequence is CASSWTVMNTEAFF. CDR3 sequence (DNA): TGTGCCAGCAGCTGGACAGTCATGAACACTGAAGCTTTCTTT.